This is a list of T cell receptor beta chains from one sample in a study of siplizumab effects on memory and regulatory T cells. The assay was immunoSEQ multiplex PCR, and TCRdb's table has in-frame clones only and misses some. Among about 87,000 clones listed, roughly 86% were seen once. Source material: Tregs sorted from blood. The source of these receptors is a human donor in good health. Both conserved end residues are part of each CDR3. D genes are given only for firm matches. Rows give clone size only sometimes, using once, few, many, or a class for an expanded clone.

clone_size | cdr3_length | d_call | j_call | v_call | cdr3_aa | cdr3_nt
- | 13 | - | TRBJ1-5 | TRBV10-3 | CAISLGERQPQHF | TGTGCCATCAGCCTCGGGGAGCGCCAGCCCCAGCATTTT
once | 12 | - | TRBJ1-2 | TRBV5-5 | CASSPGIYGYTF | TGTGCCAGCAGCCCGGGGATTTATGGCTACACCTTC
- | 12 | - | TRBJ2-7 | TRBV15 | CATSRGYYEQYF | TGTGCCACCAGCAGAGGATACTACGAGCAGTACTTC
- | 13 | - | TRBJ1-1 | TRBV6-4 | CASSDGGRTEAFF | TGTGCCAGCAGTGACGGAGGTCGAACTGAAGCTTTCTTT
- | 12 | - | TRBJ2-5 | TRBV11-2 | CASRNHQETQYF | TGTGCCAGCAGGAACCACCAAGAGACCCAGTACTTC
- | 17 | TRBD2 | TRBJ2-3 | TRBV5-1 | CASSLEGGGGFTYTQYF | TGCGCCAGCAGCTTGGAGGGCGGCGGGGGGTTCACATATACGCAGTATTTT
medium-sized | 14 | - | TRBJ1-5 | TRBV7-6 | CASSPTASNQPQHF | TGTGCCAGCAGCCCGACAGCTAGCAATCAGCCCCAGCATTTT
- | 11 | - | TRBJ1-2 | TRBV29-1 | CSGLGGRGYTF | TGCAGCGGACTAGGGGGTCGTGGCTACACCTTC
- | 15 | - | TRBJ2-6 | TRBV2 | CASSPRVSGANVLTF | TGTGCCAGCAGTCCCAGGGTCTCTGGGGCCAACGTCCTGACTTTC
- | 14 | - | TRBJ1-2 | TRBV11-2 | CASSSHLLNYGYTF | TGTGCCAGCAGCTCCCACCTTCTTAACTATGGCTACACCTTC
- | 15 | TRBD1 | TRBJ2-7 | TRBV7-2 | CASSYRDRGLYEQYF | TGTGCCAGCAGTTACCGGGACAGGGGGCTCTACGAGCAGTACTTC
- | 13 | - | TRBJ2-4 | TRBV6-1 | CASSAGGRGIQYF | TGTGCCAGCAGTGCCGGGGGTCGAGGGATTCAGTACTTC
- | 16 | TRBD1 | TRBJ1-2 | TRBV27 | CASSPYTDRVPYGYTF | TGTGCCAGCAGTCCCTACACGGACAGGGTGCCATATGGCTACACCTTC
- | 14 | TRBD1 | TRBJ1-1 | TRBV7-9 | CASSTGTGNTEAFF | TGTGCCAGCAGCACCGGGACAGGGAACACTGAAGCTTTCTTT
many | 13 | - | TRBJ1-2 | TRBV4-3 | CASSPGVYYGYTF | TGCGCCAGCAGCCCCGGGGTTTACTATGGCTACACCTTC
- | 13 | - | TRBJ1-1 | TRBV5-1 | CASSPLRATEAFF | TGCGCCAGCAGCCCTCTCAGGGCCACTGAAGCTTTCTTT
- | 17 | - | TRBJ2-3 | TRBV19 | CASSISRGSSSTDTQYF | TGTGCCAGTAGTATTTCACGGGGGAGCTCTAGCACAGATACGCAGTATTTT
- | 14 | - | TRBJ2-1 | TRBV11-3 | CASSLRAASDEQFF | TGTGCCAGCAGCTTAAGGGCAGCGTCCGATGAGCAGTTCTTC